This T cell receptor (beta chain) was recovered during a study of shared clonotypes between healthy human individuals. This clone was observed a handful of times. Every immunoSEQ plate was one replicate of a subset's evenly spread DNA. DNA from unsorted PBMC was sequenced on ten immunoSEQ deep assay plates. This table comes from immunoSEQ multiplex PCR, and its TCRdb copy is limited to in-frame clones, with some not included. The profile shows 450,000 to 500,000 clones, approximately 81% of them singletons. This CDR3 comprises 14 residues. J lost 4 bases, V lost 5 bases, and 6 bases had no gene match. Per germline, CDR1 SGHNT and CDR2 YYREEE (reference sequence).

This rearrangement joins TRBV5-4 to TRBJ1-1; TRBD1 agrees at 9 bases. The source material was PBMCs. The source of this sequence is a woman between 40 and 55 years old in good health. Some clones in this sample may be carry-over from other donors' samples. CDR3 nucleotide sequence: TGTGCCAGCAGGACACAGGGGGCGAGCACTGAAGCTTTCTTT. Amino acid sequence: CASRTQGASTEAFF.